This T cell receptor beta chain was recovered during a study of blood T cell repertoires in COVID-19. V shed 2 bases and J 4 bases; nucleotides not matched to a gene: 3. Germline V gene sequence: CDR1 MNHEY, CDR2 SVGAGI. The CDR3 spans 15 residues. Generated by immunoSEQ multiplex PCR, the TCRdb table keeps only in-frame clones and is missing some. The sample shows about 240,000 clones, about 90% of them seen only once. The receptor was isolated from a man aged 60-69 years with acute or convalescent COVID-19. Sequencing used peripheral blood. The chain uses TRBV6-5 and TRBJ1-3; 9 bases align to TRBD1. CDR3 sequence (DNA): TGTGCCAGCAGTTACGGGACAGGGTCAGGAAACACCATATATTTT. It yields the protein CASSYGTGSGNTIYF.